This T cell receptor (beta chain) was captured in a study of identical twins. From the 5' RACE reads, TCRdb called clonotypes with MiXCR, one entry per CDR3 protein. Of more than 600,000 distinct CDR3 sequences in the sample, over 15% were seen once. Germline V gives CDR1 DFQATT, CDR2 SNEGSKA (reference sequence). V was shortened by 0 bases and J by 6 bases, with 16 bases between the two germline ends. This CDR3 is 15 amino acids long. The table lists this clonotype with a few counts. These data were also reused for a study on T cells expressing NK-cell markers. That source notes: Each TCR beta repertoire originated in sorted T cells that were CD3+CD56+NKG2C+, CD3+CD56+NKG2C- or CD3+CD56-NKG2C+.

Specimen: PBMCs. This sequence joins TRBV20-1 and TRBJ2-3; no clear D. The sequence derives from a woman aged 18-29 years in good health. CDR3 bases: TGCAGTGCTAGAGAGAGAACCCTAACGGCGGATACGCAGTATTTT. It yields the protein CSARERTLTADTQYF.